The next 30 T cell receptor beta chains were all read from a single sample in a study of tumor-infiltrating lymphocytes in oesophageal squamous cell carcinoma. TCRdb used MiXCR to reprocess the PCR reads, holding one entry per CDR3 protein. The sample lists approximately 20,000 distinct CDR3 sequences; about two fifths were seen once. The sample taken for sequencing was normal esophageal tissue next to the tumor. The receptors stem from a male donor with esophageal squamous cell carcinoma.

The chain uses TRBV7-9 and TRBJ2-1; no clear D gene. Gene TRBJ2-5 matches the end of the DNA better, so the J call may be wrong. Germline-derived CDR1 and CDR2 are SEHNR and FQNEAQ (reference sequence). The length of the CDR3 is 16 residues. The CDR3 nucleotides are TGTGCCAGCAGCTCTCATCTGGGTGCAAAGGGATACGACCAGTACTTC. Protein: CASSSHLGAKGYDQYF.

This chain joins TRBV6-1 and TRBJ1-5, with D perhaps matching TRBD1 (5 bases). The CDR3 extends over 13 amino acids. CDR1 and CDR2 (germline): MNHNS, SASEGT. Trimming pared 10 bases from V and 3 bases from J, leaving 13 bases between. The CDR3 DNA follows: TGTGCCAACAGAACAGGAAACAATCAGCCCCAGCATTTT. Its translation is CANRTGNNQPQHF.

Worth noting for this clonotype: A much larger clone lies one base from this, so it may be a read error. V gene TRBV24-1 combines with J gene TRBJ2-7; D is unclear. Germline assignment: CDR1 KGHDR and CDR2 SFDVKD. CDR3 length: 16 amino acids. Between the trimmed V and J ends, which lost 4 bases and 7 bases, there was a span of 22 bases. The DNA for the CDR3 is TGTGCCACCAGTGAAGGTCGGCGACCGGGCGACAATGAGCAGTACTTC. This sequence encodes CATSEGRRPGDNEQYF.

For this clonotype: A much larger clonotype is one base distant, so this may be a read error. The chain carries TRBV28 and TRBJ2-5, with D possibly being TRBD2 (5 bases). Germline CDR1 MDHEN, CDR2 SYDVKM. The V end lost 4 bases, the J end lost 11 bases, and 23 bases lay between the germline ends. The CDR3 has 15 residues. CDR3 sequence: CASSSGERAGNEQYF. CDR3 sequence (DNA): TGTGCCAGCAGTTCTGGGGAGAGGGCGGGTAATGAGCAGTACTTC.

About this clonotype itself: The CDR3 does not end in the conserved phenylalanine or tryptophan, so this is likely a read error. The DNA is omitted, as the CDR3 cannot be located on it reliably, and the CDR3 follows TCRdb's listing. The chain employs TRBV7-8 and TRBJ1-1. The CDR3 region is 18 residues in length, termini included. Germline CDR1 and CDR2: SGHVS and FQNEAQ. The CDR3 sequence: CASSYDRNWRAYEQYFGP.

This clonotype was counted at least ten times. This sequence joins TRBV6-6 and TRBJ2-1; 10 positions match TRBD1. V gave up 2 bases and J gave up 2 bases; unmatched junction bases: 6. The germline V gene encodes CDR1 MNHNY and CDR2 SVGAGI (reference sequence). The CDR3 contains 17 residues. The CDR3 is CASSYDRGHRPYNEQFF. CDR3 in DNA: TGTGCCAGCAGTTACGACAGGGGGCACCGTCCCTACAATGAGCAGTTCTTC.

This clonotype was counted at least ten times. V usage is TRBV6-6 and J usage is TRBJ1-2; D possibly corresponds to TRBD1 (5 bases). The CDR3 has 13 amino acids. V was pared by 2 bases and J by 4 bases, with 8 bases between. Germline V gene data show CDR1 as MNHNY and CDR2 as SVGAGI (reference sequence). Written as DNA, the CDR3 is TGTGCCAGCAGTTACGAGGGACCCTATGGCTACACCTTC. This codes for CASSYEGPYGYTF.

This clonotype was detected ten times or more. The gene calls are TRBV11-2 and TRBJ1-4; 7 bases match TRBD1. CDR1 is SGHAT, CDR2 FQNNGV, per germline. V lost 5 bases and J lost 6; bases outside the gene matches: 9. The CDR3 sequence is 15 residues long. The CDR3 region has the DNA TGTGCCAGCAGCGTTTACAGGGGAGGGGATGAAAAACTGTTTTTT. It is translated as CASSVYRGGDEKLFF.

The chain recombines TRBV6-6 with TRBJ2-2; D is possibly TRBD2 (7 bases). The CDR3 sequence is 16 residues long. Trimming removed 5 bases from V and 3 bases from J, with 16 bases in between. Looked up from germline, CDR1 is MNHNY and CDR2 is SVGAGI (reference sequence). Here the CDR3 reads CASSPRGGADTGELFF. The CDR3 DNA reads as TGTGCCAGCAGTCCCCGCGGGGGCGCCGACACCGGGGAGCTGTTTTTT.

This clonotype was recorded a few times. The chain carries TRBV4-2 and TRBJ1-5; the D is unclear. The CDR3 covers 15 residues. Trimming left V 0 bases short and J 5 bases short, with 11 bases between. Germline loops: CDR1 LGHNA, CDR2 YNFKEQ. The CDR3 region is CASSQDLPGHQPQHF. DNA for the CDR3: TGTGCCAGCAGCCAAGATCTTCCAGGCCATCAGCCCCAGCATTTT.

The V gene is TRBV7-8, the J gene TRBJ2-5; TRBD1 might be the D (6 bases). V was trimmed by 5 bases and J by 0 bases, leaving 13 bases between them. The germline CDR1 and CDR2 sequences are SGHVS and FQNEAQ. This CDR3 has 15 amino acids. The DNA for the CDR3 is TGTGCCAGCAGCCACGACAGGCAGTACCAAGAGACCCAGTACTTC. It encodes CASSHDRQYQETQYF.

The chain is built from TRBV7-2 and TRBJ2-7, with unresolved D. TRBJ2-1 matches the DNA end more closely, so the J call is doubtful. The CDR3 runs 15 residues. CDR1 and CDR2 from the germline V gene are SGHTA and FQGNSA. The CDR3 is CASSLSPSPYNEQFF. The CDR3 region has the DNA TGTGCCAGCAGCTTAAGCCCTAGTCCTTACAATGAGCAGTTCTTC.

This clonotype was picked up many times. The chain joins TRBV12-3 or TRBV12-4 to TRBJ2-7; D not certain. This CDR3 spans 16 amino acids. The V end was cut by 2 bases, the J end by 0 bases, with 14 bases between. The DNA for the CDR3 is TGTGCCAGCAGTTTACGGGTGGGGATCGCCTCCTACGAGCAGTACTTC. Encoded protein: CASSLRVGIASYEQYF.

This clonotype ranks as medium-sized. The chain combines TRBV7-3 with TRBJ2-1; 11 bases align to TRBD2. Germline V lookup: CDR1 SGHTA, CDR2 FQGTGA. CDR3 length: 14 residues. V was clipped by 6 bases and J by 10 bases; unmatched bases: 8. The CDR3 here is CASSKGLAGGEQFF. The CDR3 DNA follows: TGTGCCAGCAGTAAGGGGCTAGCGGGAGGCGAGCAGTTCTTC.

To note about this clonotype: At one of its ends the junction is not consistent with the germline gene, which may arise from a read error. The chain has TRBV7-3 and TRBJ2-3; 9 bases match TRBD1. This CDR3 contains 14 residues. Germline lookup yields CDR1 SGHTA and CDR2 FQGTGA. The CDR3 spells CASSLGQGSSPLHF. CDR3 nucleotides: TGTGCCAGCAGCTTGGGACAGGGCAGTTCACCCCTCCACTTC.

A remark on this clonotype: A much bigger clone sits one base away, suggesting this may be a read error. The V gene is TRBV2, the J gene TRBJ2-5; unclear D gene. The J call is in doubt because the DNA end fits TRBJ2-1 better. Looked up from germline, CDR1 is SNHLY and CDR2 is FYNNEI. The CDR3 covers 12 residues. Written as DNA, the CDR3 is TGTGCCAGCAGGGCAGACTCCTACGAGCAGTTCTTC. It codes for CASRADSYEQFF.

This clonotype is classed as medium-sized. This chain joins TRBV10-1 and TRBJ2-2, with 9 bases fitting TRBD2. The germline V gene has CDR1 WNHNN and CDR2 SYGVQD (reference sequence). The CDR3 is 16 residues long. Losses at the gene ends were 5 bases for V and 2 bases for J; bases not matched to a gene: 6. CDR3 loop: CASSKSSGSNTGELFF. The CDR3 region has the DNA TGCGCCAGCAGTAAGAGTAGCGGGAGTAACACCGGGGAGCTGTTTTTT.

For the CDR3, the DNA is TGTGCCAGCAGTTTGGAGGGTTCTGTGGAGACCCAGTACTTC. It codes for CASSLEGSVETQYF. The J gene is TRBJ2-4, the V gene TRBV12-3 or TRBV12-4; TRBD2 is a possible D gene (6 bases). With the DNA end fitting TRBJ2-5 better, the J assignment may be wrong. The CDR3 extends over 14 amino acids.

The chain is built from TRBV10-2 and TRBJ1-5; 8 nucleotides agree with TRBD1. CDR1 and CDR2 (germline): WSHSY, SAAADI. J was trimmed by 7 bases and V by 7 bases; bases with no gene match: 6. The CDR3 covers 13 residues. The CDR3 spells CASKDRVGQPQHF. The CDR3 nucleotides are TGCGCCAGCAAGGACAGGGTAGGGCAGCCCCAGCATTTT.

The J gene is TRBJ2-1, the V gene TRBV7-9; no clear D gene. The CDR3 spans 13 residues. Germline V gene sequence: CDR1 SEHNR, CDR2 FQNEAQ (reference sequence). V was cut by 7 bases and J by 10 bases, with 17 bases left in between. The CDR3 nucleotides are TGTGCCAGCACCGGGTCCCAATCCGGGGAGCAGTTCTTC. It codes for CASTGSQSGEQFF.

At least ten counts were recorded for this clonotype. The chain joins TRBV12-5 to TRBJ2-1; D might be TRBD2 (5 bases). Germline loops: CDR1 LGHNT, CDR2 FRNRAP. The ends were cut back, 1 base at V and 0 bases at J, with 13 bases in the middle. The CDR3 totals 17 residues. CDR3 in amino acids: CASGLAPPGYSYNEQFF. The CDR3 DNA reads TGTGCTAGTGGTTTGGCACCCCCGGGGTACTCCTACAATGAGCAGTTCTTC.

This sequence joins TRBV19 and TRBJ1-5, with TRBD1 matching 7 bases. CDR3 length: 14 amino acids. Trimming took 5 bases from V and 3 from J; bases not matched to a gene: 4. Germline CDR1 is LNHDA and CDR2 is SQIVND (reference sequence). The DNA of the CDR3 is TGTGCCAGTAGTCCGGGGACAGCCAATCAGCCCCAGCATTTT. It codes for CASSPGTANQPQHF.

In its sample, this clonotype was seen many times. The chain employs TRBV6-6 and TRBJ2-5; D may be TRBD1 (7 bases). The germline V gene encodes CDR1 MNHNY and CDR2 SVGAGI (reference sequence). The CDR3 sequence is 17 residues long. The V gene lost 2 bases and the J gene lost 0 bases, with 16 bases spanning the gap. CDR3 coding DNA: TGTGCCAGCAGTTACGCCCGACAGGGAGGCTACCAAGAGACCCAGTACTTC. It codes for CASSYARQGGYQETQYF.

This clonotype has at least ten counts. This chain uses TRBV5-1 with TRBJ2-7; D remains unclear. The CDR3 is made up of 14 amino acids. Between the trimmed V and J ends, which lost 5 bases and 0 bases, there was a span of 12 bases. The V gene's germline CDR1 is SGHRS and CDR2 YFSETQ. CDR3 region: CASSWTGSSYEQYF. The DNA for the CDR3 is TGCGCCAGCAGTTGGACGGGCAGCTCCTACGAGCAGTACTTC.

This clonotype came up a few times. Possible read error: a much larger clone is one base away. The chain is built from TRBV6-6 and TRBJ2-5; 8 bases map to TRBD2. Germline-derived CDR1 and CDR2 are MNHNY and SVGAGI (reference sequence). V was pared by 0 bases and J by 11 bases, with 11 bases of the junction left unmatched. This CDR3 region has 15 residues. This chain's CDR3 is CASSYSLAGYNEQYF. Here the CDR3 DNA reads TGTGCCAGCAGTTACTCCCTAGCGGGCTACAATGAGCAGTACTTC.

The genes are TRBV6-5 and TRBJ2-1; D is uncertain. Trimming cost V 4 bases and J 10 bases, with 11 bases left between them. This CDR3 comprises 12 residues. Germline V gives CDR1 MNHEY, CDR2 SVGAGI. The CDR3 DNA is TGTGCCAGCAGTTCCTCCTCCTACGAGCAGTTCTTC. Protein product: CASSSSSYEQFF.

This clonotype was seen ten or more times. This chain joins TRBV4-1 and TRBJ1-1, with D uncertain. With 1 base removed from V and 4 bases from J, the gap between germline ends came to 10 bases. The CDR3 has 14 residues. CDR1 is MGHRA and CDR2 is YSYEKL in the germline V gene. CDR3 coding DNA: TGCGCCAGCAGCCAAGCCTCCACCCGCACTGAAGCTTTCTTT. Translation: CASSQASTRTEAFF.

This sequence joins TRBV7-9 and TRBJ2-6; D gene ambiguous. Germline assignment: CDR1 SEHNR and CDR2 FQNEAQ (reference sequence). This CDR3 spans 19 amino acids. Trimming took off 6 bases at V and 0 bases at J, with 21 bases between the two ends. CDR3 nucleotide sequence: TGTGCCAGCAGTCCCGCGACGGCCCTCTCGGGCTCTGGGGCCAACGTCCTGACTTTC. Translated: CASSPATALSGSGANVLTF.

This clonotype was seen ten or more times. The DNA for the CDR3 is TGTGCCAGAAGCAACGACCCGGGACAGGGGATCCAGGAGACCCAGTACTTC. Encoded protein: CARSNDPGQGIQETQYF. V gene TRBV5-3 combines with J gene TRBJ2-5; 10 positions match TRBD1. TRBV5-3 is noted as an ORF with a role that remains uncertain. The CDR3 is 17 amino acids. The V segment lost 4 bases and the J segment 5 bases; nucleotides outside the gene matches: 14.

There are many counts of this clonotype. This chain links TRBV7-9 with TRBJ2-3, with D maybe TRBD1 (6 bases). Germline V gives CDR1 SEHNR, CDR2 FQNEAQ (reference sequence). This CDR3 comprises 13 residues. V lost 6 bases to trimming and J lost 6 bases, with 13 bases between them. This chain's CDR3 is CASSPTGVDTQYF. Here the CDR3 DNA reads TGTGCCAGCAGTCCGACAGGAGTGGATACGCAGTATTTT.